This TCR beta chain is drawn from a study of blood T cell repertoires in COVID-19. For the study at large: Samples of COVID-19 (acute and convalescent) were obtained from the United States, Italy and Spain. Sources were T cells, B-cell-depleted T cells, or PBMCs; the material itself was cDNA or gDNA.

Germline V lookup: CDR1 SGHTA, CDR2 FQGNSA. This CDR3 is built from 15 residues. The ends were cut back, 3 bases at V and 1 base at J, with 11 bases in the middle. Only in-frame clones appear in the TCRdb table, and some are missing; sequencing was by immunoSEQ multiplex PCR. This table has approximately 450,000 clones, roughly 90% appearing once. The chain uses TRBV7-2 and TRBJ2-3; D is uncertain. Sequenced sample: peripheral blood. This receptor was identified in a woman between 25 and 40 years old with acute or convalescent COVID-19. CDR3 DNA: TGTGCCAGCAGCTTCACCCTCGCGGGCACAGATACGCAGTATTTT. It codes for CASSFTLAGTDTQYF.